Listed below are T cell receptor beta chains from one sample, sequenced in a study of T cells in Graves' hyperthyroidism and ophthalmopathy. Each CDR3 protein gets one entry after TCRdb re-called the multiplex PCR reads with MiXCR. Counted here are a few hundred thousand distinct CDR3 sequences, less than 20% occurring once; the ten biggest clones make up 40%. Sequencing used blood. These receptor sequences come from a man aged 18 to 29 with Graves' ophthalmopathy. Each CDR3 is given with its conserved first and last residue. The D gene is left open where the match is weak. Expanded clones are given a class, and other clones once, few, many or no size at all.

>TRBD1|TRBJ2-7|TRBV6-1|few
CASSWLGQGNYEQYF
TGTGCCAGCAGTTGGCTTGGACAGGGGAACTACGAGCAGTACTTC
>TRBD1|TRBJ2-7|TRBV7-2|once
CASSLARGTGGSSYEQYF
TGTGCCAGCAGCTTAGCTCGCGGGACAGGGGGGAGCTCCTACGAGCAGTACTTC
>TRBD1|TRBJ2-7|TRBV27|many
CASRLGGQGINEQYF
TGTGCCAGCAGGTTAGGGGGACAGGGGATCAACGAGCAGTACTTC
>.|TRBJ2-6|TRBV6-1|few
CASSQPQGGGANVLTF
TGTGCCAGCAGTCAGCCCCAGGGTGGTGGGGCCAACGTCCTGACTTTC
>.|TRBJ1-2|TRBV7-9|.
CASSPWDSRSGYGYTF
TGTGCCAGCAGCCCATGGGACTCGCGAAGTGGCTATGGCTACACCTTC
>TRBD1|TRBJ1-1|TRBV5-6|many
CASRGQGGLNTEAFF
TGTGCCAGCAGGGGACAGGGGGGACTGAACACTGAAGCTTTCTTT
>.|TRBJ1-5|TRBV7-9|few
CASSSLNNQPQHF
TGTGCCAGCAGCTCGTTAAACAATCAGCCCCAGCATTTT
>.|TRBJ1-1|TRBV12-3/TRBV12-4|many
CASSFVGAHTEAFF
TGTGCCAGCAGTTTTGTAGGGGCCCACACTGAAGCTTTCTTT
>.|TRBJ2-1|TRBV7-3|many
CASSPTSGLGGNEQFF
TGTGCCAGCAGCCCCACGTCGGGGCTAGGAGGGAATGAGCAGTTCTTC
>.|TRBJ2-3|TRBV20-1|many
CSARGPPDTQYF
TGCAGTGCTAGGGGGCCCCCCGATACGCAGTATTTT
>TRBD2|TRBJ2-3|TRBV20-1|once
CSAIAGGPSTDTQYF
TGCAGTGCTATAGCGGGGGGCCCGAGCACAGATACGCAGTATTTT
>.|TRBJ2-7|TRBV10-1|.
CASSEGPSDEQYF
TGCGCCAGCAGTGAGGGGCCTTCGGACGAGCAGTACTTC
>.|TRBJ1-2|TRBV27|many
CASSLGLGFDYGYTF
TGTGCCAGCAGCCTGGGGTTAGGTTTTGACTATGGCTACACCTTC
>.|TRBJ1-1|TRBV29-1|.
CSATRMNTEAFF
TGCAGCGCGACAAGGATGAACACTGAAGCTTTCTTT
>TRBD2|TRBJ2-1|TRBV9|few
CASSVAGTSGGPLRNEQFF
TGTGCCAGCAGCGTAGCAGGGACTAGCGGGGGCCCCCTGAGGAATGAGCAGTTCTTC
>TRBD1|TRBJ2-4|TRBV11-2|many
CASSFVRGPRGNIQYF
TGTGCCAGCAGCTTTGTCAGGGGGCCCCGCGGAAACATTCAGTACTTC
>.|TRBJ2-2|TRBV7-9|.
CAFPGRSNTGELFF
TGTGCCTTCCCGGGACGGTCGAACACCGGGGAGCTGTTTTTT
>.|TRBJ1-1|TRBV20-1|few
CSATNPTGNTEAFF
TGCAGTGCTACCAACCCGACAGGAAACACTGAAGCTTTCTTT
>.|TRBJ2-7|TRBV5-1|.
CASSPAPVGYEQYF
TGCGCCAGCAGCCCCGCCCCGGTCGGCTACGAGCAGTACTTC
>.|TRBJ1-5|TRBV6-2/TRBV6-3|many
CASSYILTGLYSNQPQHF
TGTGCCAGCAGTTACATCTTAACGGGCCTCTATAGCAATCAGCCCCAGCATTTT
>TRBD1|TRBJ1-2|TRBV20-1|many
CSARMGQGNYGYTF
TGCAGTGCTAGGATGGGACAGGGTAACTATGGCTACACCTTC
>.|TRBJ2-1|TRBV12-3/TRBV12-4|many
CASSLNGGNEQFF
TGTGCCAGCAGTTTAAATGGGGGCAATGAGCAGTTCTTC
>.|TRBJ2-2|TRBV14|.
CASSHYLAPANTGELFF
TGTGCCAGCAGCCATTATCTAGCGCCCGCGAACACCGGGGAGCTGTTTTTT
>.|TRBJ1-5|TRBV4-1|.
CASSQAGGGPQHF
TGCGCCAGCAGCCAAGCGGGAGGTGGGCCCCAGCATTTT
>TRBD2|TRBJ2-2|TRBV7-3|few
CASSLSGGASGELFF
TGTGCCAGCAGCCTGAGCGGGGGGGCATCCGGGGAGCTGTTTTTT
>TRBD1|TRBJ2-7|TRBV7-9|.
CAIDRQGIYEQYF
TGTGCCATCGATAGACAGGGAATCTACGAGCAGTACTTC
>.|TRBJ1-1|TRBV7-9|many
CASSDRDSNTEAFF
TGTGCCAGCAGCGACCGGGATTCGAACACTGAAGCTTTCTTT
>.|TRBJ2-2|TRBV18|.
CASSPKPANTGELFF
TGTGCCAGCTCACCAAAACCCGCGAACACCGGGGAGCTGTTTTTT
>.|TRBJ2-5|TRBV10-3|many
CAISEAETQYF
TGTGCCATCAGTGAGGCAGAGACCCAGTACTTC
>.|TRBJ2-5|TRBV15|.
CATSRDNRERETQYF
TGTGCCACCAGCAGAGATAATCGGGAGAGAGAGACCCAGTACTTC